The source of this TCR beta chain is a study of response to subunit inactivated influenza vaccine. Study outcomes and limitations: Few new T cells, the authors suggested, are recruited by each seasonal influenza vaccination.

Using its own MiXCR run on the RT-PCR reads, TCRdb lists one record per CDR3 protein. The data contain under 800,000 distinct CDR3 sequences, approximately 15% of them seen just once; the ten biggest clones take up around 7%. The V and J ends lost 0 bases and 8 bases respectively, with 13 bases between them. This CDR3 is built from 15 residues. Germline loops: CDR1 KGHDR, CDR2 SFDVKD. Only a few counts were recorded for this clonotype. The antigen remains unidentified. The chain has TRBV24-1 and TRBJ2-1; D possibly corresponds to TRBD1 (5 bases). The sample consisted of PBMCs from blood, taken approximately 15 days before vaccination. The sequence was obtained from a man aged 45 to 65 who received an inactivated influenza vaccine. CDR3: CATSDLGQGYDEQFF. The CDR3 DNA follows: TGTGCCACCAGTGATTTGGGGCAGGGATACGATGAGCAGTTCTTC.